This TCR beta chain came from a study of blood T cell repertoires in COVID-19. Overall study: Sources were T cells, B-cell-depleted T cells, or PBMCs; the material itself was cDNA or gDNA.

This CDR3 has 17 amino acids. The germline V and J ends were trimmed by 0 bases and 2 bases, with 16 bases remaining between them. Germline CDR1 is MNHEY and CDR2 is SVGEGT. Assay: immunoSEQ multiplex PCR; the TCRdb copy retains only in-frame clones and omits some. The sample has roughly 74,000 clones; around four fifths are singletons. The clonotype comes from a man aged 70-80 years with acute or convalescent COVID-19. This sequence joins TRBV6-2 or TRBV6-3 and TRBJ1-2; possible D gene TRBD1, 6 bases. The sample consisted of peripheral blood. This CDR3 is CASSYSRRTAKNYGYTF. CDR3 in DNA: TGTGCCAGCAGTTACTCGAGACGGACAGCGAAAAACTATGGCTACACCTTC.